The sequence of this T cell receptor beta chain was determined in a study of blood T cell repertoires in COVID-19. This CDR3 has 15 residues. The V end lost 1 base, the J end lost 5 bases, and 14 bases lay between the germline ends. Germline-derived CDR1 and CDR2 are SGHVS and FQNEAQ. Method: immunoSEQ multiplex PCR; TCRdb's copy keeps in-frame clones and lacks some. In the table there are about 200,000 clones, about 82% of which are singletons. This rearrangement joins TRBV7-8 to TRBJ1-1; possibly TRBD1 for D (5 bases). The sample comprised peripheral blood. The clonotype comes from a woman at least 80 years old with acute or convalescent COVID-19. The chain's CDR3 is CASSLVGQGGTEAFF. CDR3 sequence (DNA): TGTGCCAGCAGCTTAGTCGGCCAGGGTGGAACTGAAGCTTTCTTT.